One sample yielded the 14 T cell receptor beta chains listed below, sequenced in a study of OX40 agonist ivuxolimab in advanced cancers. Repertoires were generated with immunoSEQ multiplex PCR, while TCRdb's copy carries only in-frame clones and drops some. The sample holds tens of thousands of clones, 80% to 90% seen once. The sample in question was CD4+ or CD8+ T cells sorted from blood, obtained in a trial of the OX40 agonist ivuxolimab. The receptors stem from an adult with an advanced solid tumor such as melanoma, head and neck, liver or kidney cancer.

This chain uses TRBV7-9 with TRBJ2-7; 7 nucleotides match TRBD1. CDR1 is SEHNR, CDR2 FQNEAQ, per germline (reference sequence). The CDR3 extends over 15 amino acids. Losses at the gene ends were 1 base for V and 5 bases for J; bases not matched to a gene: 8. CDR3 amino acids: CASSLVDRVFDEQYF. The CDR3 DNA is TGTGCCAGCAGCTTAGTAGACAGGGTTTTCGACGAGCAGTACTTC.

The chain is built from TRBV12-5 and TRBJ2-2; 10 bases are a match to TRBD2. The germline gives CDR1 LGHNT, CDR2 FRNRAP. The CDR3 length is 18 residues. V trimming: 2 bases; J trimming: 5 bases; junction bases outside the gene matches: 11. The CDR3: CASGLRSAGGHPTGELFF. The CDR3 DNA reads TGTGCTAGTGGTTTGAGGTCAGCGGGGGGGCATCCAACCGGGGAGCTGTTTTTT.

The chain has TRBV11-2 and TRBJ2-7; D call uncertain. The CDR3 consists of 13 residues. The V gene lost 7 bases and the J gene lost 2 bases, with 12 bases spanning the gap. The V gene's germline CDR1 is SGHAT and CDR2 FQNNGV. CDR3 coding DNA: TGTGCCAGCACCCTTATAGGAACCTACGAGCAGTACTTC. Its protein product is CASTLIGTYEQYF. Together with reference TRBV11-2 and TRBJ2-7, the CDR3 gives the full variable domain: EAGVAQSPRYKIIEKRQSVAFWCNPISGHATLYWYQQILGQGPKLLIQFQNNGVVDDSQLPKDRFSAERLKGVDSTLKIQPAKLEDSAVYLCASTLIGTYEQYFGPGTRLTVT.

This clone came up once. V gene TRBV27 combines with J gene TRBJ2-1; a possible D gene is TRBD2 (6 bases). Trimming took off 1 base at V and 0 bases at J, with 10 bases between the two ends. The CDR3 is 16 residues long. The germline V gene has CDR1 MNHEY and CDR2 SMNVEV (reference sequence). The CDR3 sequence: CASSLFSGSSYNEQFF. In nucleotides, the CDR3 is TGTGCCAGCAGTTTATTTAGCGGCAGCTCCTACAATGAGCAGTTCTTC.

The V and J genes are TRBV28 and TRBJ1-5, with 7 bases aligning to TRBD1. Germline V gene sequence: CDR1 MDHEN, CDR2 SYDVKM. Losses at the gene ends were 2 bases for V and 5 bases for J; bases not matched to a gene: 9. This CDR3 is built from 16 residues. CDR3 coding DNA: TGTGCCAGCAGTTTAGGGACAGATGGAGCCGATCAGCCCCAGCATTTT. Its translation: CASSLGTDGADQPQHF.

The chain uses TRBV28 and TRBJ2-2, with D perhaps TRBD1 (6 bases). The CDR3 spans 18 residues. Germline V gives CDR1 MDHEN, CDR2 SYDVKM. Trimming pared 3 bases from V and 4 bases from J, leaving 21 bases between. CDR3 nucleotides: TGTGCCAGCAGTTTGGGGGCCGGTCAGTACCGATCCACCGGGGAGCTGTTTTTT. It codes for CASSLGAGQYRSTGELFF. The variable domain in full, completed from reference TRBV28 and TRBJ2-2, reads DVKVTQSSRYLVKRTGEKVFLECVQDMDHENMFWYRQDPGLGLRLIYFSYDVKMKEKGDIPEGYSVSREKKERFSLILESASTNQTSMYLCASSLGAGQYRSTGELFFGEGSRLTVL.

The rearrangement links TRBV28 to TRBJ2-7, with no clear D. From germline, CDR1 is MDHEN and CDR2 SYDVKM. This CDR3 region has 13 residues. V was pared by 5 bases and J by 1 base, with 9 bases between. The CDR3 DNA reads as TGTGCCAGCAGTATTACAGTATCCTACGAGCAGTACTTC. Its translation: CASSITVSYEQYF.

The gene calls are TRBV19 and TRBJ2-1; 10 positions agree with TRBD2. Per germline, CDR1 LNHDA and CDR2 SQIVND (reference sequence). V was pared by 1 base and J by 7 bases, with 7 bases of the junction left unmatched. The CDR3 contains 16 residues. CDR3 amino acids: CASSIGLAGSENEQFF. The CDR3 DNA reads as TGTGCCAGTAGTATAGGACTAGCGGGTTCAGAGAATGAGCAGTTCTTC.

V and J are TRBV2 and TRBJ2-7; D is unresolved. V lost 6 bases and J 3 bases, leaving 3 bases between the germline ends. CDR1 is SNHLY and CDR2 is FYNNEI in the germline V gene. The CDR3 runs to 10 residues. CDR3 DNA sequence: TGTGCCAGCAGGGTCTACGAGCAGTACTTC. Residues: CASRVYEQYF.

The V gene is TRBV5-1, the J gene TRBJ1-1; D not certain. This CDR3 comprises 14 residues. Germline V gene lookup returns CDR1 SGHRS and CDR2 YFSETQ. V lost 2 bases to trimming and J lost 4 bases, with 12 bases between them. The CDR3 coding sequence is TGCGCCAGCAGCTTTTATCGGGGTTCCACTGAAGCTTTCTTT. Translating it yields CASSFYRGSTEAFF.

The V gene is TRBV4-3, the J gene TRBJ2-5; perhaps TRBD2 as D (5 bases). Germline V gives CDR1 LGHNA, CDR2 YSLEER. CDR3 length: 15 amino acids. Trimming took off 0 bases at V and 2 bases at J, with 10 bases between the two ends. CDR3 sequence reads: CASSQDSTGQETQYF. CDR3 DNA: TGCGCCAGCAGCCAAGATTCAACGGGGCAAGAGACCCAGTACTTC.

This rearrangement joins TRBV7-2 to TRBJ1-2; no firm D call. Trimming removed 5 bases at V and 4 bases at J, with 17 bases between. CDR3 length: 15 residues. Germline V CDR1 and CDR2: SGHTA, FQGNSA. DNA of the CDR3: TGTGCCAGCAGCCTAGATGCTGTGGAAGCCTATGGCTACACCTTC. This codes for CASSLDAVEAYGYTF.

The count of this clone is one. The chain joins TRBV27 to TRBJ1-2, with a weak D call TRBD1 (5 bases). Per the germline V gene, CDR1 is MNHEY and CDR2 is SMNVEV (reference sequence). The CDR3 spans 15 residues. V was pared by 6 bases and J by 4 bases, with 18 bases between. As DNA, the CDR3 is TGTGCCAGCAGACCCGCCGCCGGGCAGGGCTATGGCTACACCTTC. Its protein is CASRPAAGQGYGYTF.

This sequence joins TRBV4-3 and TRBJ1-1, with D tentatively TRBD1 (5 bases). CDR1 and CDR2 (germline): LGHNA, YSLEER. The CDR3 runs 15 residues. V was cut by 0 bases and J by 1 base, with 9 bases left in between. The CDR3 sequence: CASSQDTGRNTEAFF. CDR3 DNA sequence: TGCGCCAGCAGCCAAGATACAGGACGGAACACTGAAGCTTTCTTT.